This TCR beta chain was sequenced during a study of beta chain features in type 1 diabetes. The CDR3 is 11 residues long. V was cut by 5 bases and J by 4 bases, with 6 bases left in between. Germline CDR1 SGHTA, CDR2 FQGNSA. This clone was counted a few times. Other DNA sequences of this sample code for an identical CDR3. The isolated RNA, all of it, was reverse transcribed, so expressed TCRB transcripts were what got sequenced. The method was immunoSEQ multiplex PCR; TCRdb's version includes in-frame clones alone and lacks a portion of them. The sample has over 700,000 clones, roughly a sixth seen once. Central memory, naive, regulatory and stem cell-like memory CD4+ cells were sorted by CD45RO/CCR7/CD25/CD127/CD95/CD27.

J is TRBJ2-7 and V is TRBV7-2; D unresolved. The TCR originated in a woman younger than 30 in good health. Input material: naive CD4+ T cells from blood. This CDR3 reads CASSLRYEQYF. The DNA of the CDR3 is TGTGCCAGCAGCCTCCGTTACGAGCAGTACTTC.